The rows below give T cell receptor beta chains drawn from one sample of a study of blood T cells in healthy people across ages. Each CDR3 protein gets one entry after TCRdb re-called the 5' RACE reads with MiXCR. The table lists 950,000 to 1,200,000 distinct CDR3 sequences, more than 30% of them singletons. The source material was blood. Every receptor here comes from a man aged 18 to 29 in good health. Both conserved end residues are part of each CDR3. The D gene is left open where the match is weak. Clone size is not always given. Where it is, it says once, few, many or a class for expanded clones.

D gene: .
V gene: TRBV20-1
clone size: .
J gene: TRBJ2-3
CDR3 DNA: TGCAGTGCGGACCTTGGAGATACGCAGTATTTT
CDR3 protein: CSADLGDTQYF

D gene: .
V gene: TRBV19
clone size: .
J gene: TRBJ1-5
CDR3 DNA: TGTGCCAGTAGTATGAGGGGAGGACAGCCCCAGCATTTT
CDR3 protein: CASSMRGGQPQHF

D gene: TRBD2
V gene: TRBV9
clone size: few
J gene: TRBJ2-3
CDR3 DNA: TGTGCCAGCAGCGTTACTAGCGGGGGGGCCGATGAAGATACGCAGTATTTT
CDR3 protein: CASSVTSGGADEDTQYF

D gene: TRBD1
V gene: TRBV5-1
clone size: many
J gene: TRBJ2-1
CDR3 DNA: TGCGCCAGCAGCTGGATAAGACAGGGGCCCTACAATGAGCAGTTCTTC
CDR3 protein: CASSWIRQGPYNEQFF

D gene: .
V gene: TRBV27
clone size: .
J gene: TRBJ2-1
CDR3 DNA: TGTGCCAGCAGTTCCAGGCACAATGGGCAGTTCTTC
CDR3 protein: CASSSRHNGQFF

D gene: .
V gene: TRBV4-1
clone size: few
J gene: TRBJ1-2
CDR3 DNA: TGCGCCAGCAGCCAAGTGGTTGGGGTGACTAACTATGGCTACACCTTC
CDR3 protein: CASSQVVGVTNYGYTF

D gene: .
V gene: TRBV19
clone size: few
J gene: TRBJ1-5
CDR3 DNA: TGTGCCAGTAACAGGGCAAATTTTCCCCAGCATTTT
CDR3 protein: CASNRANFPQHF

D gene: .
V gene: TRBV21-1
clone size: few
J gene: TRBJ2-5
CDR3 DNA: TGTGCCAGTCAGAGGGTTGGAGAAGAGACCCAGTACTTC
CDR3 protein: CASQRVGEETQYF

D gene: .
V gene: TRBV20-1
clone size: .
J gene: TRBJ2-2
CDR3 DNA: TGCAGTGCTCTGGCGCGTGACACCGGGGAGCTGTTTTTT
CDR3 protein: CSALARDTGELFF

D gene: TRBD2
V gene: TRBV7-8
clone size: .
J gene: TRBJ2-3
CDR3 DNA: TGTGCCAGCAGCTTACGATCGACTAGCGGCACAGATACGCAGTATTTT
CDR3 protein: CASSLRSTSGTDTQYF

D gene: .
V gene: TRBV7-8
clone size: .
J gene: TRBJ1-4
CDR3 DNA: TGTGCCAGCAGCTCCAGCCGGTGGGGGGAGAATGAAAAACTGTTTTTT
CDR3 protein: CASSSSRWGENEKLFF

D gene: .
V gene: TRBV29-1
clone size: few
J gene: TRBJ1-1
CDR3 DNA: TGCAGCGTTGAGAAAGGCCCGGGGACTGAAGCTTTCTTT
CDR3 protein: CSVEKGPGTEAFF

D gene: .
V gene: TRBV9
clone size: .
J gene: TRBJ1-5
CDR3 DNA: TGTGCCAGCGGGAGGGAAAGGGGCAATCAGCCCCAGCATTTT
CDR3 protein: CASGRERGNQPQHF

D gene: .
V gene: TRBV4-2
clone size: .
J gene: TRBJ2-7
CDR3 DNA: TGTGCCAGCAGCCATGGATCCGACTACGAGCAGTACTTC
CDR3 protein: CASSHGSDYEQYF

D gene: TRBD2
V gene: TRBV7-3
clone size: few
J gene: TRBJ2-1
CDR3 DNA: TGTGCCAGCAGGGCTAGCGGGGGACCCTACAATGAGCAGTTCTTC
CDR3 protein: CASRASGGPYNEQFF

D gene: TRBD1
V gene: TRBV6-1
clone size: .
J gene: TRBJ2-7
CDR3 DNA: TGTGCCAGCAGGGGGACAGGGGACTACGAGCAGTACTTC
CDR3 protein: CASRGTGDYEQYF

D gene: .
V gene: TRBV7-2
clone size: .
J gene: TRBJ1-2
CDR3 DNA: TGTGCCAGCAGCGGGAGCACCTTCTATGGCTACACCTTC
CDR3 protein: CASSGSTFYGYTF

D gene: .
V gene: TRBV7-9
clone size: few
J gene: TRBJ1-2
CDR3 DNA: TGTGCCAGCAGCTCATCCGGGACAACATATGGCTACACCTTC
CDR3 protein: CASSSSGTTYGYTF

D gene: .
V gene: TRBV5-6
clone size: .
J gene: TRBJ1-2
CDR3 DNA: TGTGCCAGCATTACGACCCTGACAGCGAACTATGGCTACACCTTC
CDR3 protein: CASITTLTANYGYTF

D gene: TRBD1
V gene: TRBV4-1
clone size: .
J gene: TRBJ2-3
CDR3 DNA: TGCGCCAGCAGTCCAGGGGGTTTCAACACAGATACGCAGTATTTT
CDR3 protein: CASSPGGFNTDTQYF

D gene: .
V gene: TRBV7-9
clone size: .
J gene: TRBJ2-1
CDR3 DNA: TGTGCCAGCAGCTTGATGACCAATGAGCAGTTCTTC
CDR3 protein: CASSLMTNEQFF

D gene: .
V gene: TRBV9
clone size: .
J gene: TRBJ2-3
CDR3 DNA: TGTGCCAGCAGCGTATCGACAAGCACTCAGATTCGCACAGATACGCAGTATTTT
CDR3 protein: CASSVSTSTQIRTDTQYF

D gene: .
V gene: TRBV27
clone size: .
J gene: TRBJ1-5
CDR3 DNA: TGTGCCAGCAGTTTAGTCGCGCGGGGGAATCAGCCCCAGCATTTT
CDR3 protein: CASSLVARGNQPQHF

D gene: .
V gene: TRBV20-1
clone size: .
J gene: TRBJ2-2
CDR3 DNA: TGCAGTGCCCACAGGGGAGGGTCTGGGGCCACCGGGGAGCTGTTTTTT
CDR3 protein: CSAHRGGSGATGELFF

D gene: .
V gene: TRBV21-1
clone size: .
J gene: TRBJ2-1
CDR3 DNA: TGTGCCAGCAGCCTCACCGGCAGGGATTGGTACGAGCAGTTCTTC
CDR3 protein: CASSLTGRDWYEQFF

D gene: .
V gene: TRBV5-1
clone size: few
J gene: TRBJ2-3
CDR3 DNA: TGCGCCAGCAGGGAGGAGGGCCAAAGCACAGATACGCAGTATTTT
CDR3 protein: CASREEGQSTDTQYF

D gene: .
V gene: TRBV12-3/TRBV12-4
clone size: few
J gene: TRBJ2-1
CDR3 DNA: TGTGCCAGCAACTGGCGGGGTTACAATGAGCAGTTCTTC
CDR3 protein: CASNWRGYNEQFF

D gene: .
V gene: TRBV7-9
clone size: .
J gene: TRBJ1-2
CDR3 DNA: TGTGCCAGCAGCTTAGCGGGTTCCGGTGCGAACTATGGCTACACCTTC
CDR3 protein: CASSLAGSGANYGYTF

D gene: .
V gene: TRBV3-1
clone size: .
J gene: TRBJ2-7
CDR3 DNA: TGTGCCAGCAGCCAATGGATAGTTCGAGGTTACGGGACGCACGAGCAGTACTTC
CDR3 protein: CASSQWIVRGYGTHEQYF

D gene: .
V gene: TRBV28
clone size: .
J gene: TRBJ1-1
CDR3 DNA: TGTGCCAGCAGTTTATGGACAGGCGAGAACACTGAAGCTTTCTTT
CDR3 protein: CASSLWTGENTEAFF

D gene: TRBD1
V gene: TRBV6-2/TRBV6-3
clone size: .
J gene: TRBJ2-7
CDR3 DNA: TGTGCCAGCAGTTACTTTGGGTCAGGGGGCCTTGTAGACGAGCAGTACTTC
CDR3 protein: CASSYFGSGGLVDEQYF

D gene: TRBD2
V gene: TRBV20-1
clone size: many
J gene: TRBJ2-3
CDR3 DNA: TGCAGTGCCCATCCGACTAGCGGGGGGGCTGGTCATACGCAGTATTTT
CDR3 protein: CSAHPTSGGAGHTQYF

D gene: .
V gene: TRBV7-9
clone size: .
J gene: TRBJ2-6
CDR3 DNA: TGTGCCAGCAGCTTAACCGGCCTTCTATCTGGGGCCAACGTCCTGACTTTC
CDR3 protein: CASSLTGLLSGANVLTF

D gene: .
V gene: TRBV20-1
clone size: .
J gene: TRBJ2-3
CDR3 DNA: TGCAGTGCTAAGCACTTAACGAGTCCCTCGGGGGATACGCAGTATTTT
CDR3 protein: CSAKHLTSPSGDTQYF

D gene: .
V gene: TRBV9
clone size: .
J gene: TRBJ1-1
CDR3 DNA: TGTGCCAGCAGCGTAGAGGCAGGGAACACTGAAGCTTTCTTT
CDR3 protein: CASSVEAGNTEAFF

D gene: .
V gene: TRBV10-3
clone size: few
J gene: TRBJ2-7
CDR3 DNA: TGTGCCATCGCTGCCTCGGGGGTATTCTACGAGCAGTACTTC
CDR3 protein: CAIAASGVFYEQYF

D gene: TRBD2
V gene: TRBV2
clone size: .
J gene: TRBJ2-1
CDR3 DNA: TGTGCCAGCAGTGAGGCGGGAGGCTCCTACAATGGGCAGTTCTTC
CDR3 protein: CASSEAGGSYNGQFF

D gene: .
V gene: TRBV11-1
clone size: .
J gene: TRBJ1-2
CDR3 DNA: TGTGCCAGCAGCTCGGAGGCGATGGCCAACTATGGCTACACCTTC
CDR3 protein: CASSSEAMANYGYTF

D gene: .
V gene: TRBV27
clone size: .
J gene: TRBJ1-4
CDR3 DNA: TGTGCCAGCAGTGTGCAGGGGTTGGATGAAAAACTGTTTTTT
CDR3 protein: CASSVQGLDEKLFF

D gene: .
V gene: TRBV4-1
clone size: few
J gene: TRBJ1-6
CDR3 DNA: TGCGCCAGCAGCCAAGCGACAGCGATTCATAGATCCCTCCACTTT
CDR3 protein: CASSQATAIHRSLHF